One sample yielded the 30 T cell receptor beta chains listed below, sequenced in a study of blood T cell repertoires in COVID-19. The table came from immunoSEQ multiplex PCR; TCRdb's copy has only in-frame clones and leaves some out. This table has more than 13,000 clones, roughly nine tenths appearing once. The sequenced material came from peripheral blood. The receptors derive from a woman in her 70s in a cohort sampled during active or convalescent COVID-19.

The V gene is TRBV5-1, the J gene TRBJ2-7, with D maybe TRBD1 (5 bases). CDR1 and CDR2 (germline): SGHRS, YFSETQ. The germline V and J ends were trimmed by 5 bases and 2 bases, with 11 bases remaining between them. The CDR3 loop spans 13 amino acids. CDR3 sequence: CASSTGATYEQYF. The CDR3 DNA follows: TGCGCCAGCAGTACAGGAGCTACCTACGAGCAGTACTTC.

The chain combines TRBV18 with TRBJ1-5; 9 bases are a match to TRBD1. The CDR3 consists of 13 residues. After removal of 6 bases from V and 6 bases from J, the junction contained 3 bases not matched to a gene. Looked up from germline, CDR1 is KGHSH and CDR2 is LQKENI. The CDR3 DNA follows: TGTGCCAGCTCGACGGACAGGGGTCAGCCCCAGCATTTT. This translates into CASSTDRGQPQHF.

V is TRBV19 and J is TRBJ2-7; 9 bases are a match to TRBD1. Germline-derived CDR1 and CDR2 are LNHDA and SQIVND (reference sequence). The CDR3 length is 17 residues. The V and J ends lost 4 bases and 2 bases, in that order; junction bases with no gene match: 12. CDR3 residues: CASSKRWTGAVTYEQYF. CDR3 coding DNA: TGTGCCAGTAGTAAACGTTGGACAGGGGCCGTCACCTACGAGCAGTACTTC. The whole variable domain, remainder taken from reference TRBV19 and TRBJ2-7, is DGGITQSPKYLFRKEGQNVTLSCEQNLNHDAMYWYRQDPGQGLRLIYYSQIVNDFQKGDIAEGYSVSREKKESFPLTVTSAQKNPTAFYLCASSKRWTGAVTYEQYFGPGTRLTVT.

This clone was detected only once. CDR3 sequence: CASSERTGLYGYTF. The DNA of the CDR3 is TGTGCCAGCAGTGAAAGGACAGGACTTTATGGCTACACCTTC. The chain is built from TRBV2 and TRBJ1-2; TRBD1 aligns across 7 bases. V trimming: 2 bases; J trimming: 5 bases; junction bases outside the gene matches: 5. The CDR3 is 14 residues long. Germline CDR1 and CDR2: SNHLY and FYNNEI.

The rearrangement joins TRBV5-1 to TRBJ2-1; 12 bases fit TRBD1. The CDR3 extends over 16 amino acids. CDR1 and CDR2 from the germline V gene are SGHRS and YFSETQ. The V and J ends lost 0 bases and 4 bases, in that order; junction bases with no gene match: 2. CDR3 sequence (DNA): TGCGCCAGCAGCTTGGGGGACAGGGGGCTTTACAATGAGCAGTTCTTC. The encoded protein is CASSLGDRGLYNEQFF.

V gene TRBV30 combines with J gene TRBJ1-6; possibly TRBD1 for D (6 bases). This CDR3 has 13 amino acids. Trimming shortened V by 5 bases and J by 4 bases, and 9 bases separated the two germline ends. Germline V gene data show CDR1 as GTSNPN and CDR2 as SVGIG (reference sequence). DNA of the CDR3: TGTGCCTGGTCAACAGGGTATAATTCACCCCTCCACTTT. Protein product: CAWSTGYNSPLHF.

The chain has TRBV28 and TRBJ1-4, with TRBD1 as a possible D gene (5 bases). Trimming stripped 5 bases from V and 5 bases from J, with 15 bases between. There are 15 residues in the CDR3. Looked up from germline, CDR1 is MDHEN and CDR2 is SYDVKM. The CDR3: CASSPLGGINEKLFF. DNA for the CDR3: TGTGCCAGCAGTCCCCTGGGGGGGATAAATGAAAAACTGTTTTTT.

The CDR3 sequence: CASSGGQGGKETQYF. For the CDR3, the DNA is TGTGCCAGCAGCGGGGGACAGGGAGGGAAAGAGACCCAGTACTTC. This chain joins TRBV7-9 and TRBJ2-5; the match to TRBD1 covers 9 bases. Looked up from germline, CDR1 is SEHNR and CDR2 is FQNEAQ (reference sequence). CDR3 length: 15 residues. Losses at the gene ends were 5 bases for V and 3 bases for J; bases not matched to a gene: 7.

The rearrangement links TRBV9 to TRBJ1-3; the D is unclear. The V gene's germline CDR1 is SGDLS and CDR2 YYNGEE. With 3 bases removed from V and 1 base from J, the gap between germline ends came to 2 bases. This CDR3 is 12 amino acids long. The DNA for the CDR3 is TGTGCCAGCAGCGCGTCTGGAAACACCATATATTTT. The encoded protein is CASSASGNTIYF.

The genes are TRBV10-3 and TRBJ2-2; tentatively, D is TRBD2 (7 bases). Germline values: CDR1 ENHRY, CDR2 SYGVKD. V lost 10 bases and J 4 bases, leaving 16 bases between the germline ends. The CDR3 runs to 14 residues. The CDR3 sequence: CATRGGRGTGELFF. CDR3 in DNA: TGTGCCACAAGGGGGGGCAGGGGCACCGGGGAGCTGTTTTTT.

This chain links TRBV7-9 with TRBJ1-5; D is uncertain. The CDR3 has 15 amino acids. V was shortened by 1 base and J by 3 bases, with 10 bases between the two germline ends. Germline CDR1 and CDR2: SEHNR and FQNEAQ (reference sequence). The CDR3 coding sequence is TGTGCCAGCAGCTTAGGTGCAGGCCTCAATCAGCCCCAGCATTTT. It translates to CASSLGAGLNQPQHF.

The chain couples TRBV7-9 to TRBJ2-2, with 7 bases that match TRBD1. The CDR3 is made up of 16 amino acids. CDR1 and CDR2 (germline): SEHNR, FQNEAQ (reference sequence). Losses at the gene ends were 5 bases for V and 4 bases for J; bases not matched to a gene: 10. The CDR3, as DNA: TGTGCCAGCAGCCCTCAGACAGGGAAGAGCACCGGGGAGCTGTTTTTT. This translates into CASSPQTGKSTGELFF.

The genes are TRBV6-1 and TRBJ2-3; 11 nucleotides align to TRBD1. This CDR3 spans 16 amino acids. The V gene's germline CDR1 is MNHNS and CDR2 SASEGT. The junction had 5 bases not matched to a gene; V was cut back by 2 bases and J by 4 bases. The chain's CDR3 is CASSERTGGASDTQYF. As DNA, the CDR3 is TGTGCCAGCAGTGAAAGGACAGGGGGCGCATCAGATACGCAGTATTTT.

A single count supports this clone. The chain couples TRBV5-1 to TRBJ2-7, with 11 bases lining up with TRBD2. CDR1 is SGHRS and CDR2 is YFSETQ in the germline V gene. The CDR3 covers 16 residues. V shed 0 bases and J 7 bases; nucleotides not matched to a gene: 9. The chain's CDR3 is CASSLGLAGGPREQYF. As DNA, the CDR3 is TGCGCCAGCAGCTTGGGGTTAGCGGGGGGGCCGAGAGAGCAGTACTTC. Supplemented by reference TRBV5-1 and TRBJ2-7, the full variable domain reads KAGVTQTPRYLIKTRGQQVTLSCSPISGHRSVSWYQQTPGQGLQFLFEYFSETQRNKGNFPGRFSGRQFSNSRSEMNVSTLELGDSALYLCASSLGLAGGPREQYFGPGTRLTVT.

The chain recombines TRBV6-2 or TRBV6-3 with TRBJ2-2, with 7 bases matching TRBD2. After removal of 2 bases from V and 4 bases from J, the junction contained 7 bases not matched to a gene. The length of the CDR3 is 16 residues. Germline lookup yields CDR1 MNHEY and CDR2 SVGEGT. For the CDR3, the DNA is TGTGCCAGCAGTTACGATCCAGGGAGGGGCACCGGGGAGCTGTTTTTT. Amino acids: CASSYDPGRGTGELFF.

This clone has a handful of counts. V is TRBV7-2 and J is TRBJ1-1, with TRBD1 identical over 12 bases. Trimming at V came to 0 bases and at J to 10 bases, leaving 6 bases not matched to a gene. Per the germline V gene, CDR1 is SGHTA and CDR2 is FQGNSA. This CDR3 comprises 15 residues. CDR3 residues: CASSLAGTGGQGAFF. The CDR3 DNA reads TGTGCCAGCAGCTTAGCGGGGACAGGGGGCCAGGGAGCTTTCTTT. Complete variable domain (other parts from reference TRBV7-2 and TRBJ1-1): GAGVSQSPSNKVTEKGKDVELRCDPISGHTALYWYRQSLGQGLEFLIYFQGNSAPDKSGLPSDRFSAERTGGSVSTLTIQRTQQEDSAVYLCASSLAGTGGQGAFFGQGTRLTVV.

This chain connects TRBV28 to TRBJ1-2; perhaps TRBD1 as D (5 bases). The CDR3 totals 14 residues. V dropped 7 bases and J dropped 4 bases, with 16 bases sitting between them. The germline gives CDR1 MDHEN, CDR2 SYDVKM. CDR3 protein: CASTGPGVGYGYTF. The DNA for the CDR3 is TGTGCCAGCACTGGTCCGGGGGTTGGCTATGGCTACACCTTC.

The rearrangement uses TRBV7-3 and TRBJ1-1; tentative D call: TRBD1 (6 bases). V lost 4 bases, J lost 1 base, and 10 bases lay in between. CDR3 length equals 14 residues. CDR1 SGHTA and CDR2 FQGTGA come from the germline V gene. CDR3 residues: CASSSGHQNTEAFF. Written as DNA, the CDR3 is TGTGCCAGCAGCTCGGGACATCAGAACACTGAAGCTTTCTTT.

This chain links TRBV5-6 with TRBJ1-2, with 12 nucleotides matching TRBD1. The ends lost 4 bases at V and 4 bases at J; junction bases unmatched: 11. The CDR3 is 17 residues long. In germline, CDR1 is SGHDT, CDR2 YYEEEE. The CDR3 DNA sequence: TGTGCCAGCAGCGGGTCCGGGACAGGGGGCTATCTCTATGGCTACACCTTC. It specifies CASSGSGTGGYLYGYTF.

The chain uses TRBV28 and TRBJ1-2, with D possibly being TRBD1 (6 bases). There are 15 residues in the CDR3. Trimming cost V 1 base and J 8 bases, with 17 bases left between them. CDR1 MDHEN and CDR2 SYDVKM come from the germline V gene. The CDR3 DNA is TGTGCCAGCAGTTTATTGGGGGGCGCGGGAGTCGGCTACACCTTC. It specifies CASSLLGGAGVGYTF.

This clone has a single count. The chain couples TRBV10-3 to TRBJ1-2; no clear D. The CDR3 has 13 amino acids. V was pared by 9 bases and J by 3 bases, with 14 bases between. CDR1 ENHRY and CDR2 SYGVKD come from the germline V gene. The CDR3 here is CAIQAGKYYGYTF. The CDR3 DNA sequence: TGTGCCATTCAAGCGGGGAAATACTATGGCTACACCTTC.

DNA of the CDR3: TGTGCCAGCAGTTGGACTAGCGGGGGGCAAGAGACCCAGTACTTC. Translating it yields CASSWTSGGQETQYF. The rearrangement links TRBV28 to TRBJ2-5; TRBD2 matches 14 bases. The CDR3 is made up of 15 amino acids. The V and J ends lost 4 bases and 2 bases, in that order; junction bases with no gene match: 0. Germline V CDR1 and CDR2: MDHEN, SYDVKM.

The CDR3 sequence: CASSSGTEQFF. The CDR3 DNA follows: TGTGCCAGCAGCTCCGGGACAGAGCAGTTCTTC. The rearrangement joins TRBV11-2 to TRBJ2-1; weak D call: TRBD1 (6 bases). The CDR3 spans 11 residues. Germline V gene lookup returns CDR1 SGHAT and CDR2 FQNNGV. Trimming removed 4 bases at V and 10 bases at J, with 8 bases between.

The chain combines TRBV28 with TRBJ1-4; D ambiguous. Trimming pared 4 bases from V and 0 bases from J, leaving 12 bases between. The V gene's germline CDR1 is MDHEN and CDR2 SYDVKM. The CDR3 covers 16 residues. The CDR3 sequence: CASSSIQRTTNEKLFF. CDR3 bases: TGTGCCAGCAGTTCCATCCAGCGGACAACTAATGAAAAACTGTTTTTT.

The chain links TRBV6-2 or TRBV6-3 to TRBJ2-1; 9 bases match TRBD1. This CDR3 comprises 17 residues. The V and J ends lost 6 bases and 5 bases, in that order; junction bases with no gene match: 14. Germline-derived CDR1 and CDR2 are MNHEY and SVGEGT. CDR3 bases: TGTGCCAGCAGCCCCGGGTTGGGGACAGGGATCGACAATGAGCAGTTCTTC. Its translation is CASSPGLGTGIDNEQFF.

The table lists this clone with a count of one. The V and J genes are TRBV5-5 and TRBJ1-4; the match to TRBD1 covers 7 bases. V shed 5 bases and J 3 bases; nucleotides not matched to a gene: 4. The CDR3 runs to 14 residues. The germline CDR1 and CDR2 sequences are SGHKS and YYEKEE (reference sequence). The CDR3 spells CASRPGTANEKLFF. DNA of the CDR3: TGTGCCAGCAGGCCCGGGACAGCTAATGAAAAACTGTTTTTT.

The chain recombines TRBV6-2 or TRBV6-3 with TRBJ2-7, with D unclear. Trimming took 7 bases from V and 6 from J, leaving 19 bases between them. The CDR3 runs to 14 residues. Germline V CDR1 and CDR2: MNHEY, SVGEGT. The DNA of the CDR3 is TGTGCCAGCATCCCAAACGCCGCCCGGAGCGAGCAGTACTTC. This gives the protein CASIPNAARSEQYF.

This chain connects TRBV2 to TRBJ2-2; possibly TRBD1 for D (6 bases). Germline V CDR1 and CDR2: SNHLY, FYNNEI. V gave up 7 bases and J gave up 3 bases, with 12 bases separating them. CDR3 length: 14 amino acids. In DNA form, the CDR3 reads TGTGCCAGCAAACCGGGACAATACACCGGGGAGCTGTTTTTT. Amino acid sequence: CASKPGQYTGELFF. Based on the CDR3 plus reference TRBV2 and TRBJ2-2, the full variable domain is EPEVTQTPSHQVTQMGQEVILRCVPISNHLYFYWYRQILGQKVEFLVSFYNNEISEKSEIFDDQFSVERPDGSNFTLKIRSTKLEDSAMYFCASKPGQYTGELFFGEGSRLTVL.

The chain joins TRBV3-1 (or the pseudogene TRBV3-2) to TRBJ2-5; D is perhaps TRBD2 (7 bases). V lost 1 base, J lost 3 bases, and 18 bases lay in between. CDR3 length: 17 amino acids. Per the germline V gene, CDR1 is LGHDT and CDR2 is YNNKEL (reference sequence). CDR3 DNA sequence: TGTGCCAGCAGCCAAGTTCAAGGGGGGGCCAGGAAAGAGACCCAGTACTTC. This gives the protein CASSQVQGGARKETQYF.

The genes are TRBV3-1 (or the pseudogene TRBV3-2) and TRBJ2-7; D not certain. Germline V gene data show CDR1 as LGHDT and CDR2 as YNNKEL (reference sequence). The ends were cut back, 6 bases at V and 2 bases at J, with 8 bases in the middle. This CDR3 spans 12 amino acids. The CDR3 region has the DNA TGTGCCAGCAGACCTACGGCCTACGAGCAGTACTTC. Its translation: CASRPTAYEQYF.